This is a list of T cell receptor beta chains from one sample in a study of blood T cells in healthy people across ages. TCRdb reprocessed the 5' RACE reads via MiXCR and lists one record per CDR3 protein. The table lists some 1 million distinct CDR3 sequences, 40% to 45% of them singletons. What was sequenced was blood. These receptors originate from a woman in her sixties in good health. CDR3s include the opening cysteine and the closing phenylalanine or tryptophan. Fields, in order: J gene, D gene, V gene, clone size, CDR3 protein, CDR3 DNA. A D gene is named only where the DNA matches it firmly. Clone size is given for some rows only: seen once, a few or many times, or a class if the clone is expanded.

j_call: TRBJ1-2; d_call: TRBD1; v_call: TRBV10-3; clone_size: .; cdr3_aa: CAISGDRNYGYTF; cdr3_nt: TGTGCCATCAGTGGGGACAGAAACTATGGCTACACCTTC
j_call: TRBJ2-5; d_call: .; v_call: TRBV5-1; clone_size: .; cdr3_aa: CASSLVINHQETQYF; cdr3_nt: TGCGCCAGCAGCTTGGTGATTAATCACCAAGAGACCCAGTACTTC
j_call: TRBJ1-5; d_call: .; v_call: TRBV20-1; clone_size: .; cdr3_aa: CSAREGGGGAGQPQHF; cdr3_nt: TGCAGTGCTAGAGAAGGCGGAGGGGGGGCGGGTCAGCCCCAGCATTTT
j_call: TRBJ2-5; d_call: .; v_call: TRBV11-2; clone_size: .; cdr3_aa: CASSLEERRGIQETQYF; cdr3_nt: TGTGCCAGCAGCTTAGAAGAGCGGAGGGGCATCCAAGAGACCCAGTACTTC
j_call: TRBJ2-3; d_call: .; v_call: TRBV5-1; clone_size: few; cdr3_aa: CASTGVRGTDTQYF; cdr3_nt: TGCGCCAGCACGGGCGTGAGGGGAACAGATACGCAGTATTTT
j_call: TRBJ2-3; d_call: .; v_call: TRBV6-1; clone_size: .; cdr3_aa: CASSNRRSTDTQYF; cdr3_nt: TGTGCCAGCAGTAACCGGCGCAGCACAGATACGCAGTATTTT
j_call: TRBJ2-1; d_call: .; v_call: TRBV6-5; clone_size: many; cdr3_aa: CASSYLGDYEQFF; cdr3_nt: TGTGCCAGCAGTTACTTGGGGGATTATGAGCAGTTCTTC
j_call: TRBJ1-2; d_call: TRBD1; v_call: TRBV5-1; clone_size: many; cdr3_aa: CASSLEFGGQGTKGYTF; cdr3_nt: TGCGCCAGCAGCTTGGAGTTTGGTGGACAGGGGACGAAGGGCTACACCTTC
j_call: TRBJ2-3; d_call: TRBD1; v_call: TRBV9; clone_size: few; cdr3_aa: CASSARQGADTQYF; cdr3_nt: TGTGCCAGCAGCGCCCGACAGGGGGCAGATACGCAGTATTTT
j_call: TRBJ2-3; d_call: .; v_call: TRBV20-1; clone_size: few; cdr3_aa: CSAQTGDTDTQYF; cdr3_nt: TGCAGTGCACAGACAGGTGACACAGATACGCAGTATTTT
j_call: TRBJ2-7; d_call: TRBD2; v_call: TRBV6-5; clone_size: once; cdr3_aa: CASSFRTSGRMNEQYF; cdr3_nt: TGTGCCAGCAGTTTTCGGACTAGCGGGAGGATGAATGAGCAGTACTTC
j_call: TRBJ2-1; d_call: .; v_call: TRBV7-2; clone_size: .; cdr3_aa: CASRHLGLQNNEQFF; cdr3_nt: TGTGCCAGCAGACACTTGGGACTCCAAAATAATGAGCAGTTCTTC
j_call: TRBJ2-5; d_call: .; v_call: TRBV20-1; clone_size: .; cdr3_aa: CSARRGAEEETQYF; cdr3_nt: TGCAGTGCTAGAAGGGGGGCTGAGGAAGAGACCCAGTACTTC
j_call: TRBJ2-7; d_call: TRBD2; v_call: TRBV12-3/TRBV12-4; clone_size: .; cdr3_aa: CASSLAQSLAGWFEQYF; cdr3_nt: TGTGCCAGCAGTTTAGCACAGTCACTAGCGGGATGGTTCGAGCAGTACTTC
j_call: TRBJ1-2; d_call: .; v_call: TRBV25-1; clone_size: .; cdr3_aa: CASSENEGWGYGYTF; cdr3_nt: TGTGCCAGCAGTGAAAACGAGGGGTGGGGCTATGGCTACACCTTC
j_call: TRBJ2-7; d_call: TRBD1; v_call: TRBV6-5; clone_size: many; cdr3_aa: CASSYSTGAYEQYF; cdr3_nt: TGTGCCAGCAGTTACTCTACAGGGGCCTACGAGCAGTACTTC
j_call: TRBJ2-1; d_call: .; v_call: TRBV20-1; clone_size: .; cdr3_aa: CSVSPANYNEQFF; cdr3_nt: TGCAGTGTTTCACCCGCTAACTACAATGAGCAGTTCTTC
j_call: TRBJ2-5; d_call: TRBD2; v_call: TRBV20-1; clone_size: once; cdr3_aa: CSARTSGSERYF; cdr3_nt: TGCAGTGCGAGGACTAGCGGGAGCGAGCGGTACTTC
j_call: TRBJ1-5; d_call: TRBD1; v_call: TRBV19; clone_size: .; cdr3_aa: CASSATGSNQPQHF; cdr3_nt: TGTGCCAGTAGTGCGACAGGGAGCAATCAGCCCCAGCATTTT
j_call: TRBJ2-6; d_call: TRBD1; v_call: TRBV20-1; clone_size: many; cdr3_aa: CSARDRGAGANVLTF; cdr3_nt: TGCAGTGCTAGGGACAGGGGTGCTGGGGCCAACGTCCTGACTTTC
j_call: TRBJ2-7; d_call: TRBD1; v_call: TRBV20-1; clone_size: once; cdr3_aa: CSAGGTGHDEQYF; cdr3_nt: TGCAGTGCTGGAGGGACAGGCCACGACGAGCAGTACTTC
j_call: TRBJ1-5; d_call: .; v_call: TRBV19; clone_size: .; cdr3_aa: CASSIMGNQPQHF; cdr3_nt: TGTGCCAGTAGTATAATGGGTAATCAGCCCCAGCATTTT
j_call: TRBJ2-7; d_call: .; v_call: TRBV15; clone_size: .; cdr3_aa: CATSSAPQGGGIEQYF; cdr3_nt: TGTGCCACCAGCAGTGCCCCACAGGGAGGGGGTATCGAGCAGTACTTC
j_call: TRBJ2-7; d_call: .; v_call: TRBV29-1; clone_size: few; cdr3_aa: CSGLSIQGYEQYF; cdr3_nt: TGCAGCGGACTGAGCATCCAGGGCTACGAGCAGTACTTC
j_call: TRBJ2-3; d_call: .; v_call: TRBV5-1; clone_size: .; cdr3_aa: CASSSGLSISTDTQYF; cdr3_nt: TGCGCCAGCAGCTCAGGACTGTCGATCAGCACAGATACGCAGTATTTT
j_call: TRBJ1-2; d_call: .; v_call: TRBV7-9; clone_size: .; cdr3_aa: CASSPDGSRGYTF; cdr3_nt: TGTGCCAGCAGCCCGGACGGATCTCGTGGCTACACCTTC
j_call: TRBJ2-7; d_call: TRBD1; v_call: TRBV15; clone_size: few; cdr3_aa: CATSRGQGANEQYF; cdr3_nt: TGTGCCACCAGCAGAGGACAGGGGGCTAACGAGCAGTACTTC
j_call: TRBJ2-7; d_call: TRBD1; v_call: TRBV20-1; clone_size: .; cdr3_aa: CSASKPTGGRTYEQYF; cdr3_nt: TGCAGTGCTTCTAAACCTACAGGGGGCCGGACCTACGAGCAGTACTTC
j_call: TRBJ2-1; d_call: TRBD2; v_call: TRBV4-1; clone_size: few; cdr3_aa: CASSLDQAGGWANEQFF; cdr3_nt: TGCGCCAGCAGCCTCGACCAAGCGGGAGGTTGGGCAAATGAGCAGTTCTTC
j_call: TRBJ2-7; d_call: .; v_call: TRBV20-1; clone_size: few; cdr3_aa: CSAIVADYEQYF; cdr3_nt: TGCAGTGCTATTGTAGCGGATTACGAGCAGTACTTC
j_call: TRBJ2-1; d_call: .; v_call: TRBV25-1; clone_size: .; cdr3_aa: CASSDILSGSSYNEQFF; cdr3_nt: TGTGCCAGCAGTGACATTCTCAGCGGAAGCTCCTACAATGAGCAGTTCTTC
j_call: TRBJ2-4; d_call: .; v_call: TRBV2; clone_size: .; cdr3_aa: CASSEDTGTADIQYF; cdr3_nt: TGTGCCAGCAGTGAAGATACGGGTACGGCAGACATTCAGTACTTC
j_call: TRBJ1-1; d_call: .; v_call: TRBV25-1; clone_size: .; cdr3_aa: CASRGLGYTEAFF; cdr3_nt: TGTGCCAGCCGGGGCTTGGGATACACTGAAGCTTTCTTT
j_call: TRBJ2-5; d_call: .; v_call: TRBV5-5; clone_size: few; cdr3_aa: CASSLGLNSLQETQYF; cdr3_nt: TGTGCCAGCAGCTTGGGTCTCAACAGCCTCCAAGAGACCCAGTACTTC
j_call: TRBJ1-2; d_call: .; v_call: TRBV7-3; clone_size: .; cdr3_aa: CASSLEPSYGYTF; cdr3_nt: TGTGCCAGCAGCTTGGAGCCTAGCTATGGCTACACCTTC
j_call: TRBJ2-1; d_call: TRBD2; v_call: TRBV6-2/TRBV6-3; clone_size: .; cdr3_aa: CASTDGLGYYNEQFF; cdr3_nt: TGTGCCAGCACCGACGGACTAGGGTATTACAATGAGCAGTTCTTC
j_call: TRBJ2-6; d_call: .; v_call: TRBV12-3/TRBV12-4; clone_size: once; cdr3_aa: CASSHAPWQGKAGANVLTF; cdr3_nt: TGTGCCAGCAGTCACGCTCCGTGGCAGGGGAAGGCTGGGGCCAACGTCCTGACTTTC
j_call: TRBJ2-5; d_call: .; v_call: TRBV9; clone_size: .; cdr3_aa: CASSVDRGELETQYF; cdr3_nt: TGTGCCAGCAGCGTAGATAGGGGGGAGCTTGAGACCCAGTACTTC
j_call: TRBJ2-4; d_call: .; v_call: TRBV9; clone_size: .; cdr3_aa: CASSVVKGVGKNIRYF; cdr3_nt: TGTGCCAGCAGCGTAGTGAAGGGGGTCGGCAAAAACATTCGGTACTTC
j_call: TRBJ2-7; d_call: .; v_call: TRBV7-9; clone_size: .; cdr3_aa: CASGRDGSYEQYF; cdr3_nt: TGTGCCAGCGGACGGGACGGCTCCTACGAGCAGTACTTC